The 10 T cell receptor beta chains below were found in one sample sequenced in a study of T-cell reconstitution after alpha-beta-depleted transplantation in children (TCRdb year 2016). The treatment or condition label corresponds to: allogeneic hematopoietic cell transplantation with graft depleted of TCRalphabeta T cells and CD19 B cells. The library was prepared using PCR. TCRdb records Illumina HiSeq 2500 as the sequencer. TCR libraries were prepared with molecular barcoding, using unique molecular identifiers to normalize TCRbeta repertoire quantification. The public reads were quality trimmed at Q25 with fastp and then assembled into clones with MiXCR by TCRdb, keeping productive beta chains. CDR3 protein duplicates are merged, each entry listing the most common genes and DNA. The table for this sample lists more than 120,000 distinct CDR3 sequences; about 9% of them were counted only once. The ten largest account for over 15% of the sample.

The material sequenced was PBMCs, mostly from graft donor cells, taken 180 days after TCRalphabeta/CD19-depleted stem cell transplant. Receptors were obtained from a female patient between 2 and 10 years old who had a stem cell transplant for congenital amegakaryocytic thrombocytopenia, so the T cells may come from the graft donor.

The table lists this clonotype with many counts. V and J are TRBV4-3 and TRBJ2-5; 9 positions match TRBD1. The CDR3 extends over 14 amino acids. V trimming: 4 bases; J trimming: 4 bases; junction bases outside the gene matches: 4. Germline loops: CDR1 LGHNA, CDR2 YSLEER. Here the CDR3 DNA reads TGCGCCAGCAGCCCCGAGGACAGGGGAGAGACCCAGTACTTC. Its protein product is CASSPEDRGETQYF.

This clonotype appeared a few times. This chain links TRBV20-1 with TRBJ2-1; 9 bases agree with TRBD1. Germline lookup yields CDR1 DFQATT and CDR2 SNEGSKA (reference sequence). With V trimmed by 4 bases and J by 4 bases, 8 bases remained unmatched. The CDR3 contains 15 residues. The CDR3 nucleotides are TGCAGTGCTACGAGGGGGGACAGGGCTTACAATGAGCAGTTCTTC. It encodes CSATRGDRAYNEQFF.

This clonotype was seen a few times. The chain recombines TRBV10-3 with TRBJ2-2; perhaps D is TRBD1 or TRBD2 (5 bases each). The V end was cut by 7 bases, the J end by 3 bases, with 15 bases between. Germline V gene lookup returns CDR1 ENHRY and CDR2 SYGVKD. CDR3 length: 15 amino acids. For the CDR3, the DNA is TGTGCCATCAAAGAGGGGATTTCCGACACCGGGGAGCTGTTTTTT. It codes for CAIKEGISDTGELFF.

This clonotype has just a few counts. V and J are TRBV7-2 and TRBJ2-3; D possibly corresponds to TRBD1 (7 bases). Germline assignment: CDR1 SGHTA and CDR2 FQGNSA. The CDR3 consists of 16 residues. Trimming shortened V by 5 bases and J by 4 bases, and 19 bases separated the two germline ends. The CDR3 DNA sequence: TGTGCCAGCAGCGCCAGGGGGGCAGGGACGGCAGATACGCAGTATTTT. Its translation is CASSARGAGTADTQYF.

The chain is built from TRBV7-6 and TRBJ2-7; D is possibly TRBD1 or TRBD2 (5 bases each). CDR1 SGHVS and CDR2 FNYEAQ come from the germline V gene. The V end was cut by 5 bases, the J end by 6 bases, with 20 bases between. The CDR3 has 15 amino acids. CDR3 DNA: TGTGCCAGCAGCAACCCCGGGGCAGGGCACGGCGAGCAGTACTTC. Protein: CASSNPGAGHGEQYF.

This clonotype was observed a few times. The chain has TRBV7-3 and TRBJ2-1; D ambiguous. Germline CDR1 is SGHTA and CDR2 is FQGTGA. This CDR3 spans 17 amino acids. Between the trimmed V and J ends, which lost 0 bases and 4 bases, there was a span of 16 bases. The CDR3 here is CASSLTPSPTTYNEQFF. The CDR3 DNA sequence: TGTGCCAGCAGCTTAACCCCCAGCCCAACTACTTACAATGAGCAGTTCTTC.

The sample holds many counts of this clonotype. The gene calls are TRBV20-1 and TRBJ2-7, with 10 bases matching TRBD1. This CDR3 comprises 15 residues. CDR1 is DFQATT, CDR2 SNEGSKA, per germline (reference sequence). J gave up 2 bases and V 8 bases, and 12 bases lay outside the gene matches. The CDR3 DNA sequence: TGCAGTTATTTTCCCGGGACAGGGGCCACCTACGAGCAGTACTTC. Translating gives CSYFPGTGATYEQYF.

The chain couples TRBV5-4 to TRBJ1-6; weak D call: TRBD1 (5 bases). This CDR3 region has 14 residues. CDR1 SGHNT and CDR2 YYREEE come from the germline V gene (reference sequence). V lost 0 bases and J 11 bases, leaving 12 bases between the germline ends. The CDR3 coding sequence is TGTGCCAGCAGCTTGGATACAGGTTTTACACCCCTCCACTTT. It specifies CASSLDTGFTPLHF.

In this sample, this clonotype turned up many times. V is TRBV10-2 and J is TRBJ1-3, with unresolved D. CDR3 length: 12 residues. The V gene lost 2 bases and the J gene lost 7 bases, with 6 bases spanning the gap. The germline V gene encodes CDR1 WSHSY and CDR2 SAAADI. The CDR3 loop is CASSEVRNTIYF. DNA of the CDR3: TGCGCCAGCAGTGAGGTTCGCAACACCATATATTTT.

This clonotype was picked up many times. The chain's CDR3 is CASSRAGAYYEQYF. The CDR3 DNA sequence: TGTGCCAGCAGTAGAGCGGGTGCGTACTACGAGCAGTACTTC. This chain uses TRBV28 with TRBJ2-7, with TRBD2 as a possible D gene (6 bases). CDR1 is MDHEN, CDR2 SYDVKM, per germline. This CDR3 contains 14 residues. The V gene lost 5 bases and the J gene lost 3 bases, with 14 bases spanning the gap.